The next 22 T cell receptor beta chains were all read from a single sample in a study of cytomegalovirus exposure and HLA in healthy donors. Primers for the PCR totalled 60 Vbeta and 13 Jbeta. The data were produced by immunoSEQ multiplex PCR, yet TCRdb's version contains in-frame clones alone and is incomplete. The profile shows roughly 13,000 clones, about 64% of them singletons. The sequenced sample consisted of PBMCs. The receptors here all came from a woman aged 50 to 60 in good health and CMV-seropositive.

This clone was seen a handful of times. The chain couples TRBV4-2 to TRBJ2-7; the match to TRBD2 covers 7 bases. Germline loops: CDR1 LGHNA, CDR2 YNFKEQ. Trimming cost V 1 base and J 1 base; bases outside gene matches: 4. This CDR3 is built from 15 residues. CDR3 protein: CASSQGVAGSYEQYF. The CDR3 region has the DNA TGTGCCAGCAGCCAAGGAGTAGCGGGTTCCTACGAGCAGTACTTC.

The chain couples TRBV30 to TRBJ1-2; D perhaps matches TRBD1 (5 bases). Germline V lookup: CDR1 GTSNPN, CDR2 SVGIG (reference sequence). The V gene lost 2 bases and the J gene lost 6 bases, with 16 bases spanning the gap. This CDR3 has 14 amino acids. CDR3 sequence reads: CAWSSGGNIHGYTF. Here the CDR3 DNA reads TGTGCCTGGAGTAGTGGGGGGAATATTCATGGCTACACCTTC.

This sequence joins TRBV30 and TRBJ1-2; perhaps TRBD1 as D (6 bases). CDR1 and CDR2 from the germline V gene are GTSNPN and SVGIG (reference sequence). The CDR3 covers 13 residues. V lost 3 bases to trimming and J lost 4 bases, with 12 bases between them. The CDR3 region has the DNA TGTGCCTGGAGGAGAGACAGGCCCTATGGCTACACCTTC. Translated: CAWRRDRPYGYTF.

About this clone: The CDR3 ends on some other residue instead of the conserved phenylalanine or tryptophan, so this is likely a read error. The V and J genes are TRBV30 and TRBJ2-3; no definite D call. The CDR3 is made up of 11 amino acids. Germline assignment: CDR1 GTSNPN and CDR2 SVGIG (reference sequence). Trimming cost V 7 bases and J 0 bases, with 5 bases left between them. The CDR3 DNA reads TGTGCCTTGGGGAGCACAGATACGCAGTATGTT. Its translation is CALGSTDTQYV.

The rearrangement joins TRBV27 to TRBJ2-1; D unresolved. CDR3 length: 13 residues. The V gene lost 6 bases and the J gene lost 2 bases, with 8 bases spanning the gap. Germline V gives CDR1 MNHEY, CDR2 SMNVEV (reference sequence). Written as DNA, the CDR3 is TGTGCCAGCAGGGCGGCTACCTACAATGAGCAGTTCTTC. Protein sequence: CASRAATYNEQFF.

The chain recombines TRBV7-2 with TRBJ2-4; TRBD2 aligns across 10 bases. This CDR3 spans 16 amino acids. Germline V gene sequence: CDR1 SGHTA, CDR2 FQGNSA. V gave up 5 bases and J gave up 1 base; unmatched junction bases: 5. The CDR3 spells CASSPSGSKAKNIQYF. CDR3 coding DNA: TGTGCCAGCAGCCCTAGCGGGAGTAAGGCCAAAAACATTCAGTACTTC. Looking up the rest from reference TRBV7-2 and TRBJ2-4 gives the full variable domain: GAGVSQSPSNKVTEKGKDVELRCDPISGHTALYWYRQSLGQGLEFLIYFQGNSAPDKSGLPSDRFSAERTGGSVSTLTIQRTQQEDSAVYLCASSPSGSKAKNIQYFGAGTRLSVL.

The chain has TRBV6-5 and TRBJ2-7; 10 bases line up with TRBD2. CDR3 length: 13 amino acids. Per the germline V gene, CDR1 is MNHEY and CDR2 is SVGAGI. V shed 7 bases and J 4 bases; nucleotides not matched to a gene: 4. The CDR3 loop is CASTSGRGYEQYF. The CDR3 DNA reads TGTGCCAGCACTAGCGGGAGAGGATACGAGCAGTACTTC.

Comments on this clone: The junction departs from germline at one end; a sequencing error may be responsible. This chain joins TRBV29-1 and TRBJ2-5, with 9 bases identical to TRBD2. Germline V lookup: CDR1 SQVTM, CDR2 ANQGSEA. The CDR3 loop spans 12 amino acids. The CDR3 DNA reads TGCAGCGTCTCGGAGGGGGCGGGAGGGAACCACTTC. As protein: CSVSEGAGGNHF. Drawing the rest from reference TRBV29-1 and TRBJ2-5, the complete variable domain is SAVISQKPSRDICQRGTSLTIQCQVDSQVTMMFWYRQQPGQSLTLIATANQGSEATYESGFVIDKFPISRPNLTFSTLTVSNMSPEDSSIYLCSVSEGAGGNHFGPGTRLLVL.

J is TRBJ1-1 and V is TRBV30; D is undetermined. The CDR3 length is 14 residues. V was cut by 2 bases and J by 4 bases, with 14 bases left in between. Per germline, CDR1 GTSNPN and CDR2 SVGIG (reference sequence). Here the CDR3 reads CAWSPPSWSTEAFF. The DNA of the CDR3 is TGTGCCTGGAGTCCCCCGTCGTGGAGCACTGAAGCTTTCTTT.

Only a few counts were recorded for this clone. The chain carries TRBV7-2 and TRBJ1-4; TRBD1 might be the D (5 bases). The length of the CDR3 is 15 residues. Germline V gene data show CDR1 as SGHTA and CDR2 as FQGNSA. The ends were cut back, 1 base at V and 6 bases at J, with 12 bases in the middle. CDR3: CASSLVLGLHEKLFF. The CDR3 nucleotides are TGTGCCAGCAGCTTAGTACTGGGACTCCATGAAAAACTGTTTTTT.

This chain connects TRBV7-2 to TRBJ2-3, with 7 bases matching TRBD2. With 5 bases clipped from V and 3 bases from J, the junction kept 11 bases outside the gene matches. Per the germline V gene, CDR1 is SGHTA and CDR2 is FQGNSA. There are 16 residues in the CDR3. CDR3 coding DNA: TGTGCCAGCAGCCCCGAGGCGGGAGCGGGGACAGATACGCAGTATTTT. It encodes CASSPEAGAGTDTQYF.

To note about this clone: At one end, the junction sequence differs from germline, possibly due to a read error. The chain combines TRBV7-7 with TRBJ2-5; 7 bases line up with TRBD2. Germline V gene data show CDR1 as SSHAT and CDR2 as FNYEAQ (reference sequence). This CDR3 has 14 amino acids. The CDR3 protein is CASSPETGPSGQYF. CDR3 bases: TGTGCTAGCAGCCCGGAAACAGGTCCTAGCGGCCAGTACTTC.

The chain couples TRBV4-2 to TRBJ1-1; 8 bases fit TRBD1. The CDR3 consists of 15 residues. V was pared by 0 bases and J by 5 bases, with 5 bases of the junction left unmatched. In germline, CDR1 is LGHNA, CDR2 YNFKEQ. In nucleotides, the CDR3 is TGTGCCAGCAGCCAAGAAGGGACAGGCTATACTGAAGCTTTCTTT. Its protein is CASSQEGTGYTEAFF.

The genes are TRBV29-1 and TRBJ2-5; 9 positions match TRBD1. Germline loops: CDR1 SQVTM, CDR2 ANQGSEA. Trimming at V came to 2 bases and at J to 5 bases, leaving 3 bases not matched to a gene. The CDR3 has 13 residues. CDR3 sequence: CSVETGGYETQYF. CDR3 nucleotides: TGCAGCGTTGAAACAGGGGGCTATGAGACCCAGTACTTC.

The rearrangement joins TRBV6-4 to TRBJ1-5; D unclear. CDR1 is MRHNA, CDR2 SNTAGT, per germline. The germline V and J ends were trimmed by 6 bases and 0 bases, with 12 bases remaining between them. CDR3 size: 15 residues. The CDR3 coding sequence is TGTGCCAGCAGGCGGCAAGCCTATAGCAATCAGCCCCAGCATTTT. It specifies CASRRQAYSNQPQHF.

The chain couples TRBV29-1 to TRBJ2-7; 8 bases are a match to TRBD1. V was clipped by 6 bases and J by 5 bases; unmatched bases: 6. From germline, CDR1 is SQVTM and CDR2 ANQGSEA. The length of the CDR3 is 12 residues. The DNA of the CDR3 is TGCAGCGTGACAGGGGTCCTCCACGAGCAGTACTTC. It yields the protein CSVTGVLHEQYF.

There are a few counts of this clone. This chain uses TRBV9 with TRBJ2-1; TRBD2 is a possible D gene (5 bases). Between the trimmed V and J ends, which lost 1 base and 5 bases, there was a span of 10 bases. Per the germline V gene, CDR1 is SGDLS and CDR2 is YYNGEE. This CDR3 has 14 residues. In nucleotides, the CDR3 is TGTGCCAGCAGCGTAATTAGCGACCACAATGAGCAGTTCTTC. Protein product: CASSVISDHNEQFF.

V gene TRBV29-1 combines with J gene TRBJ1-1, with a weak D call TRBD1 (5 bases). Trimming cost V 6 bases and J 5 bases, with 16 bases left between them. The CDR3 runs to 13 residues. The germline V gene has CDR1 SQVTM and CDR2 ANQGSEA. The CDR3 sequence: CSVGVAGGTEAFF. CDR3 DNA: TGCAGCGTGGGGGTTGCGGGGGGAACTGAAGCTTTCTTT.

This clone was seen a few times. The junction differs from germline at one of its ends, possibly a read error. The chain employs TRBV6-1 and TRBJ2-7; D unclear. From germline, CDR1 is MNHNS and CDR2 SASEGT. This CDR3 has 10 residues. As DNA, the CDR3 is TGTGCCAGCAGTGGAGTAGCTGGAATCTTC. It translates to CASSGVAGIF.

The chain joins TRBV6-4 to TRBJ2-6, with a tentative D call TRBD2 (5 bases). This CDR3 is built from 14 residues. Between the trimmed V and J ends, which lost 5 bases and 0 bases, there was a span of 5 bases. Germline CDR1 MRHNA, CDR2 SNTAGT. The CDR3 DNA sequence: TGTGCCAGCAGTAGCGGCTCTGGGGCCAACGTCCTGACTTTC. Encoded protein: CASSSGSGANVLTF.

This clone was detected a few times. The chain links TRBV15 to TRBJ2-1; TRBD2 matches at 7 bases. V was pared by 4 bases and J by 0 bases, with 0 bases of the junction left unmatched. This CDR3 comprises 14 residues. Germline assignment: CDR1 LNHNV and CDR2 YYDKDF (reference sequence). CDR3 loop: CATSIAGSYNEQFF. The CDR3, as DNA: TGTGCCACCAGCATAGCGGGCTCCTACAATGAGCAGTTCTTC.

The V and J genes are TRBV28 and TRBJ1-1, with 7 bases matching TRBD1. CDR3 length: 12 amino acids. Germline V gives CDR1 MDHEN, CDR2 SYDVKM. The J segment lost 11 bases and the V segment lost 6 bases, leaving 9 bases of the junction unmatched. The CDR3 region is CASSFNRGRAFF. In nucleotides, the CDR3 is TGTGCCAGCAGCTTTAACAGGGGAAGGGCTTTCTTT.